One and the same sample provided the 20 T cell receptor beta chains below, sequenced in a study of blood T cells in healthy people across ages. A sample-barcoded 5' primer and a J-beta primer mix were used in a second PCR of roughly 7 to 11 cycles. TCRdb ran MiXCR on the 5' RACE reads and lists one entry per CDR3 protein. Of some 760,000 distinct CDR3 sequences in the sample, around a quarter were seen once. The data also belong to a second study, concerning T cells of mothers and their children.

Source material: blood. All receptors come from a boy aged 10-17 years in good health.

This chain uses TRBV5-1 with TRBJ2-3, with 7 bases aligning to TRBD2. The CDR3 length is 15 residues. V gave up 2 bases and J gave up 1 base; unmatched junction bases: 4. Germline V gene sequence: CDR1 SGHRS, CDR2 YFSETQ. The CDR3 nucleotides are TGCGCCAGCAGCTTCTTTCTAGCGGGCACAGATACGCAGTATTTT. Translated: CASSFFLAGTDTQYF.

This clonotype was detected only a few times. The V and J genes are TRBV5-1 and TRBJ2-1, with 10 bases lining up with TRBD2. From germline, CDR1 is SGHRS and CDR2 YFSETQ. The ends lost 3 bases at V and 3 bases at J; junction bases unmatched: 0. The CDR3 contains 14 residues. CDR3 in amino acids: CASSSSGSYNEQFF. The CDR3 DNA reads as TGCGCCAGCAGCTCTAGCGGGAGCTACAATGAGCAGTTCTTC.

This clonotype was seen only a few times. The chain joins TRBV19 to TRBJ2-5; D remains ambiguous. CDR1 is LNHDA, CDR2 SQIVND, per germline (reference sequence). With 7 bases removed from V and 7 bases from J, the gap between germline ends came to 22 bases. This CDR3 spans 15 amino acids. In DNA form, the CDR3 reads TGTGCCAGTAATACGCGGAGCGCGCCTTCGGGGACCCAGTACTTC. Its protein is CASNTRSAPSGTQYF.

This clonotype occurred a few times. The rearrangement uses TRBV28 and TRBJ1-2; no clear D gene. V shed 8 bases and J shed 5 bases, with 15 bases lying between them. The germline V gene encodes CDR1 MDHEN and CDR2 SYDVKM. The CDR3 sequence is 13 residues long. CDR3 nucleotides: TGTGCCAGCGCCTATGGGGTGGATTATGGCTACACCTTC. Its translation: CASAYGVDYGYTF.

This clonotype was seen ten or more times. This sequence joins TRBV28 and TRBJ2-3, with TRBD1 identical over 9 bases. This CDR3 is 15 amino acids long. Germline trimming cut 2 bases from V and 5 bases from J; bases unmatched to any gene: 5. Looked up from germline, CDR1 is MDHEN and CDR2 is SYDVKM. CDR3 DNA sequence: TGTGCCAGCAGTTTAGGACAGGGGCGAAGAGATACGCAGTATTTT. It encodes CASSLGQGRRDTQYF.

The chain links TRBV28 to TRBJ2-2; TRBD2 matches at 8 bases. The CDR3 contains 14 residues. Germline V lookup: CDR1 MDHEN, CDR2 SYDVKM. J lost 1 base, V lost 6 bases, and 1 base had no gene match. The CDR3 DNA follows: TGTGCCAGCAGACTAGCGGAGAACACCGGGGAGCTGTTTTTT. It encodes CASRLAENTGELFF. The full variable domain, its missing parts supplied by reference TRBV28 and TRBJ2-2, is DVKVTQSSRYLVKRTGEKVFLECVQDMDHENMFWYRQDPGLGLRLIYFSYDVKMKEKGDIPEGYSVSREKKERFSLILESASTNQTSMYLCASRLAENTGELFFGEGSRLTVL.

The chain links TRBV6-1 to TRBJ1-2; D perhaps matches TRBD1 (6 bases). In germline, CDR1 is MNHNS, CDR2 SASEGT. The CDR3 has 13 residues. Trimming took 2 bases from V and 9 from J, leaving 13 bases between them. In DNA form, the CDR3 reads TGTGCCAGCAGTGAACGGGACACTAGTCGCTACACCTTC. Its protein is CASSERDTSRYTF.

The rearrangement uses TRBV5-5 and TRBJ2-1; 9 positions match TRBD2. Trimming cost V 7 bases and J 7 bases; bases outside gene matches: 9. The CDR3 is 14 amino acids. The germline V gene has CDR1 SGHKS and CDR2 YYEKEE (reference sequence). CDR3 loop: CASDLSGSRNEQFF. Here the CDR3 DNA reads TGTGCCAGCGACCTTAGCGGGAGCAGAAATGAGCAGTTCTTC.

The genes are TRBV28 and TRBJ2-4; tentative D call: TRBD1 (6 bases). This CDR3 is 14 amino acids long. The germline V gene has CDR1 MDHEN and CDR2 SYDVKM. V lost 3 bases and J lost 5, with 11 bases in between. CDR3 DNA: TGTGCCAGCAGTTTTGGGGGCAGCCAAAACATTCAGTACTTC. Translation gives CASSFGGSQNIQYF. Filled out from reference TRBV28 and TRBJ2-4, the complete variable domain reads DVKVTQSSRYLVKRTGEKVFLECVQDMDHENMFWYRQDPGLGLRLIYFSYDVKMKEKGDIPEGYSVSREKKERFSLILESASTNQTSMYLCASSFGGSQNIQYFGAGTRLSVL.

The chain uses TRBV20-1 and TRBJ1-4, with a weak D call TRBD1 (5 bases). This CDR3 is built from 13 residues. Germline V lookup: CDR1 DFQATT, CDR2 SNEGSKA (reference sequence). The ends were cut back, 6 bases at V and 7 bases at J, with 15 bases in the middle. The CDR3 region is CSAPSGSSEKLFF. The CDR3 DNA reads TGCAGTGCCCCCTCAGGGAGTAGTGAAAAACTGTTTTTT.

The chain links TRBV20-1 to TRBJ1-5; D gene unclear. The CDR3 extends over 14 amino acids. Per germline, CDR1 DFQATT and CDR2 SNEGSKA (reference sequence). The V end was cut by 0 bases, the J end by 4 bases, with 10 bases between. In DNA, the CDR3 is TGCAGTGCTAGAGATAGTCAGAGAAATCAGCCCCAGCATTTT. Translated: CSARDSQRNQPQHF.

The gene calls are TRBV12-3 or TRBV12-4 and TRBJ2-5, with D hard to call. The germline V and J ends were trimmed by 6 bases and 5 bases, with 13 bases remaining between them. The CDR3 extends over 13 amino acids. The CDR3 is CASRNANVETQYF. For the CDR3, the DNA is TGTGCCAGCAGGAATGCAAACGTGGAGACCCAGTACTTC.

This rearrangement joins TRBV24-1 to TRBJ2-7, with 7 bases fitting TRBD2. V shed 1 base, J shed 2 bases, and the junction held 1 base outside the gene matches. The CDR3 is 14 residues long. CDR1 and CDR2 from the germline V gene are KGHDR and SFDVKD. The CDR3 nucleotides are TGTGCCACCAGTGATTTCCGGGAGGCCTACGAGCAGTACTTC. Its translation: CATSDFREAYEQYF.

This clonotype has only a few counts. The chain is built from TRBV7-8 and TRBJ2-5, with D perhaps matching TRBD2 (7 bases). The end of the DNA aligns better with TRBJ2-1, so the J call may be wrong. This CDR3 region has 15 residues. In germline, CDR1 is SGHVS, CDR2 FQNEAQ. The CDR3 DNA reads TGTGCCAGCAGCTTAGGAGGGGGAGGGGGGGATGAGCAGTTCTTC. Translation gives CASSLGGGGGDEQFF.

This clonotype was counted a few times. The junction differs from germline at one of its ends, possibly a read error. The chain links TRBV3-1 to TRBJ1-2; no clear D gene. Germline CDR1 reads LGHDT; CDR2 reads YNNKEL (reference sequence). This CDR3 region has 13 residues. In DNA form, the CDR3 reads TGTGCCAGCAGTCAAGCAGGAACGTATGGCTACACCTTC. Its translation is CASSQAGTYGYTF. The full variable domain, in which reference TRBV3-1 and TRBJ1-2 provide the parts outside the CDR3, is DTAVSQTPKYLVTQMGNDKSIKCEQNLGHDTMYWYKQDSKKFLKIMFSYNNKELIINETVPNRFSPKSPDKAHLNLHINSLELGDSAVYFCASSQAGTYGYTFGSGTRLTVV.

There are a few counts of this clonotype. V usage is TRBV3-1 and J usage is TRBJ2-5, with 10 bases identical to TRBD1. The J call may be incorrect, as the DNA end agrees better with TRBJ2-7. CDR3 length equals 15 residues. Germline loops: CDR1 LGHDT, CDR2 YNNKEL (reference sequence). In nucleotides, the CDR3 is TGTGCCAGCAGCGAAGCCCGGGACAGGGGCTACGAGCAGTACTTC. Amino acid sequence: CASSEARDRGYEQYF.

The rearrangement links TRBV15 to TRBJ1-1, with a possible D match to TRBD1 (5 bases). Germline assignment: CDR1 LNHNV and CDR2 YYDKDF (reference sequence). Deletions cut 0 bases from V and 5 bases from J, with 16 bases between. The CDR3 is 16 amino acids. CDR3 nucleotides: TGTGCCACCAGCAGAGATCATCGGGGGGGAGGGACTGAAGCTTTCTTT. It encodes CATSRDHRGGGTEAFF.

This clonotype turned up a few times. The chain has TRBV9 and TRBJ2-3, with 8 bases fitting TRBD2. Germline CDR1 is SGDLS and CDR2 is YYNGEE. This CDR3 region has 17 residues. The V segment lost 3 bases and the J segment 3 bases; nucleotides outside the gene matches: 12. The CDR3 spells CASSAHSGELGTDTQYF. CDR3 DNA: TGTGCCAGCAGCGCCCATAGCGGGGAGCTGGGGACAGATACGCAGTATTTT.

This clonotype has just one count. This sequence joins TRBV5-1 and TRBJ1-1; TRBD1 matches at 7 bases. Germline values: CDR1 SGHRS, CDR2 YFSETQ. The V and J ends lost 0 bases and 0 bases, in that order; junction bases with no gene match: 5. The CDR3 sequence is 16 residues long. DNA of the CDR3: TGCGCCAGCAGCTTGGGACAGGGTAAATTGAACACTGAAGCTTTCTTT. It is translated as CASSLGQGKLNTEAFF.

Remarks on this clonotype: One end of the junction does not line up with germline, which may come from a read error. The V gene is TRBV7-7, the J gene TRBJ2-5; D gene ambiguous. The end of the DNA is better explained by TRBJ2-1, so the J call may be wrong. The CDR3 is 13 amino acids. CDR1 is SSHAT, CDR2 FNYEAQ, per germline (reference sequence). Here the CDR3 DNA reads TGTGCTAGCAGCTCCGGCGAGACCAATGAGCAGTTCTTC. As protein: CASSSGETNEQFF.